This T cell receptor (beta chain) emerged from a study of T cell responses to AZD1222 COVID-19 vaccine. Findings and caveats of the study: Reports indicate that nearly half of spike-specific TCRs are directed at unmutated variant regions. The CD4 TCRs associated with vaccination extended across spike and predominated at 160-218 and 743-854. White British ancestry dominated among donors, who included more females, and clonal diversity was possibly underestimated. Only a handful of AZD1222 recipients, six or seven in all, had baseline seropositivity.

CDR1 and CDR2 (germline): LGHDT, YNNKEL (reference sequence). Trimming removed 4 bases at V and 4 bases at J, with 16 bases between. CDR3 size: 15 residues. In regard to this clone: Its cognate antigen is unknown.

TCRdb's table, derived via immunoSEQ multiplex PCR, lists solely in-frame clones and lacks some. The table has under 150,000 clones, around 90% seen once. The V call is TRBV3-1 (or the pseudogene TRBV3-2), the J call TRBJ1-2; D unclear. This clonotype was sampled from an adult who received the AZD1222 COVID-19 vaccine. Specimen: peripheral blood, collected 28 days after the second AZD1222 dose. The chain's CDR3 is CASSPAGGLVYGYTF. The CDR3 coding sequence is TGTGCCAGCAGCCCAGCTGGCGGTCTTGTCTATGGCTACACCTTC.